This TCR beta chain is drawn from a study of cytomegalovirus exposure and HLA in healthy donors. Use of 60 Vbeta and 13 Jbeta primers characterized the PCR. The repertoire was sequenced with immunoSEQ multiplex PCR; TCRdb's copy has only in-frame clones and lacks some. The sample records 120,000 to 150,000 clones, around three quarters being singletons. Findings and limits, study-wide: Equally common other TCR beta chains were less clonally expanded than HLA-associated ones, a later analysis found. Rare TCR sequences dominated, though some public TCRs recurred in many donors.

V shed 2 bases and J 8 bases; nucleotides not matched to a gene: 6. Germline V gene data show CDR1 as WNHNN and CDR2 as SYGVQD (reference sequence). The CDR3 consists of 14 residues. As regards this clone: The antigen is unknown.

The chain combines TRBV10-1 with TRBJ2-5; 9 bases match TRBD2. The origin of this receptor is a woman between 35 and 50 years old in good health and CMV-seropositive. Specimen: PBMCs. Written as DNA, the CDR3 is TGCGCCAGCAGTGAGCTAGCGGGATTCGGCACCCAGTACTTC. Translating it yields CASSELAGFGTQYF.